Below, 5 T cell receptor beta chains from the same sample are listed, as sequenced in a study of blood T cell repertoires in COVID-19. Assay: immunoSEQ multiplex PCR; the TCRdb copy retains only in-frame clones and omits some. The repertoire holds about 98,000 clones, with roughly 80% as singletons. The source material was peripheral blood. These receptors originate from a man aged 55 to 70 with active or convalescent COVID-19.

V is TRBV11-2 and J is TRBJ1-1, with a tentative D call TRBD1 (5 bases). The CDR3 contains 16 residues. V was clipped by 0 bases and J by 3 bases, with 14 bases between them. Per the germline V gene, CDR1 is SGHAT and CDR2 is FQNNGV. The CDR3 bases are TGTGCCAGCAGCTTAGATTATCGGGGGGAGTACACTGAAGCTTTCTTT. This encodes CASSLDYRGEYTEAFF.

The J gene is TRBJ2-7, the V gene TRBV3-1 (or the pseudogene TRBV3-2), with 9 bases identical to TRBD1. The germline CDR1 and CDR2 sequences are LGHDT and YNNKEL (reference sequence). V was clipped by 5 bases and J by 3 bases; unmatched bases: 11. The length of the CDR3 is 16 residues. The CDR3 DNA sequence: TGTGCCAGCAGCTCCCACACCGGGACAGGGTTCTACGAGCAGTACTTC. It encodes CASSSHTGTGFYEQYF.

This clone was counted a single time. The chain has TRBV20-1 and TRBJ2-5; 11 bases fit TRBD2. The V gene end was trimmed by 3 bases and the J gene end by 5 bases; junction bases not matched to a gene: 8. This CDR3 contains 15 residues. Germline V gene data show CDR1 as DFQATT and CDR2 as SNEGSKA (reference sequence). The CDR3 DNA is TGCAGTGCTAGTACTAGCGGGAGCCGTTGGGAGACCCAGTACTTC. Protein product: CSASTSGSRWETQYF.

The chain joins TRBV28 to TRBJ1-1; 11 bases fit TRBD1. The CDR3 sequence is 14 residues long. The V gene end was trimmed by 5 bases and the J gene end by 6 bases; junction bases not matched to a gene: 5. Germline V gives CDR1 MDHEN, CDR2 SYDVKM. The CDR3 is CASSPGTGGPEAFF. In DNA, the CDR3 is TGTGCCAGCAGTCCCGGGACAGGGGGTCCTGAAGCTTTCTTT.

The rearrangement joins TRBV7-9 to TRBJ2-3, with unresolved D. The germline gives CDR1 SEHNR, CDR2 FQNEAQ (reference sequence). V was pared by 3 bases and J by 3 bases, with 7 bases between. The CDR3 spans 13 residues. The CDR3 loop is CASSFHGTDTQYF. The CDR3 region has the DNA TGTGCCAGCAGCTTTCACGGGACAGATACGCAGTATTTT.